This T cell receptor (beta chain) was profiled in a study of blood T cell repertoires in COVID-19 (dated by TCRdb to 2019 to 2021). Some background on the complete study: Samples covering the acute and convalescent phases of COVID-19 were provided by collaborators in the United States, Italy and Spain. The material from the prospective study consisted of cDNA or gDNA derived from T cells, B-cell-depleted T cells, or PBMCs. Deeply sampled blood TCRbeta repertoires from subjects exposed to, actively infected with, or recovered from COVID-19 were included in the dataset. A freely available public database, intended as a resource for researchers studying the immune response to SARS-CoV-2, is where the repertoires were released. Samples were obtained from the ongoing ImmuneRACE study (first 160 participants) and from about 1,300 subjects provided by 6 global collaborators. A de-identified subject ID, COVID-19 status, age in years and sex were almost always included in the sample metadata. Where available, HLA class I and class II types were obtained from metadata supplied by the sample provider rather than from assay-based typing. Here is what the overall study found, with its caveats: The quantity of clinical and demographic metadata differed by source and by participant and was supplied without curation.

Trimming at the junction amounts to 4 bases on V and 8 bases on J, and the germline ends lie 21 bases apart. CDR1 and CDR2, per the germline V gene, are SGHDT and YYEEEE. The cysteine opens and the phenylalanine closes a CDR3 of 16 amino acids. Of the read, only the CDR3 DNA is kept; its 48 bases are in frame from base 1. TCRbeta CDR3 regions were amplified from genomic DNA using the immunoSEQ Assay, a bias-controlled multiplex PCR. Per the original workflow: The number of nucleated cells in each sample was estimated from the amplification of reference gene primers within the assay. To quantify the absolute abundance of each unique TCRbeta CDR3 rearrangement, sequence reads were collapsed and filtered. For each sample, productive Simpson clonality was calculated as the square root of Simpson's diversity index over productive rearrangements. TCRdb re-hosts the immuneACCESS table, in-frame sequences only. Its copies lack some clones; in the studies checked, an unresolved V gene accounts for under half of them, and the cause for the rest is not known. V and J calls and clone size come straight from that table; D and trimming were deduced from the DNA. Counted in this sample were about 280,000 clones; around 86% of them appeared once. Clones ranked in the top ten supply about 14% of the sample.

Each collaborating institution followed its own protocols to collect whole blood in K2EDTA tubes. Collaborator samples were shipped for TCRbeta analysis as frozen whole blood, isolated PBMCs, or DNA extracted from either sample type. On this clone itself: Its antigen has not been determined. It has no much larger one-base neighbor in the sample; base qualities were not kept.

Sequenced input: peripheral blood. The chain is assembled from TRBV5-6 and TRBJ2-2, with the D gene not confidently named. This clonotype was obtained from a human donor in a cohort sampled during active COVID-19. The DNA sequence follows: TGTGCCAGCAGCCTACACCCCCTGTCAGCGCCGGGGGAGCTGTTTTTT. The resulting protein is CASSLHPLSAPGELFF.